The clone carrying this T cell receptor (beta chain) has just one count. Its target is not known. The PCR had 60 Vbeta and 13 Jbeta primers. Profiling relied on immunoSEQ multiplex PCR, and the TCRdb table lists in-frame clones only, not all of them. Of under 200,000 clones in the sample, 60% to 80% were seen once. This CDR3 is built from 13 residues. Germline V gene data show CDR1 as MDHEN and CDR2 as SYDVKM. Trimming stripped 3 bases from V and 7 bases from J, with 7 bases between. The data stem from a study of cytomegalovirus exposure and HLA in healthy donors. Whole-study results and caveats: Cytomegalovirus association was listed for about 180 TCR beta chains. Later analysis identified about 17,000 TCR beta sequences associated with HLA alleles, using a false discovery rate threshold of 0.05.

This chain joins TRBV28 and TRBJ1-6; D remains ambiguous. This TCR came from a man aged 50 to 59 in good health and CMV-seropositive. Sample: PBMCs. CDR3 sequence: CASSFSVNSPLHF. CDR3 nucleotide sequence: TGTGCCAGCAGTTTTTCGGTAAATTCACCCCTCCACTTT.